This T cell receptor (beta chain) was sequenced for a study of post-analysis software for immune sequencing data. Study as a whole: Relapsing-remitting, secondary progressive and progressive-relapsing forms of multiple sclerosis all featured among disease courses. Overall study findings and caveats: The study found TRBV5-6, TRBV5-1 and TRBV20-1 among several TRBV segments more frequent in patients than controls. Versus controls, multiple sclerosis patients showed significantly lower diversity (normalized Chao1).

This clonotype was seen a few times. Its antigen is undetermined. Tagging with unique molecular identifiers was a feature of the TCR beta cDNA libraries. The authors obtained 500,000 or so cDNA molecules from approximately 1 to 10 million T cells. TCRdb passed the PCR reads through MiXCR, listing each CDR3 protein once. Here the sample spans about 760,000 distinct CDR3 sequences, 25% to 30% being singletons. The CDR3 sequence is 14 residues long. Germline V gives CDR1 MNHEY, CDR2 SVGEGT. Trimming shortened V by 6 bases and J by 3 bases, and 15 bases separated the two germline ends. Sequenced: blood. This chain links TRBV6-2 or TRBV6-3 with TRBJ2-7; no clear D gene. This TCR derives from a girl under 18 with multiple sclerosis. Here the CDR3 reads CASRGDPDGYEQYF. CDR3 sequence (DNA): TGTGCCAGCAGAGGCGATCCCGACGGCTACGAGCAGTACTTC.